The entry below gives a single T cell receptor (beta chain) sequence along with its context. The target antigen is unknown. Per the germline V gene, CDR1 is SEHNR and CDR2 is FQNEAQ (reference sequence). The CDR3 covers 15 residues. After removal of 4 bases from V and 8 bases from J, the junction contained 11 bases not matched to a gene. This record belongs to a study of blood T cells in healthy people across ages. The donors, all healthy, were Caucasians living in Russia, aged 6 to 90. Drawing of peripheral blood yielded roughly 10 milliliters from each donor. Study-wide findings and caveats: Both higher diversity and more naive CD4+ cells marked long-lived donors when set against aged donors.

Primed by a sample-barcoded 5' primer and a J-beta primer mix, a second PCR proceeded for about 7 to 11 cycles. TCRdb ran MiXCR on the 5' RACE reads and lists one entry per CDR3 protein. Found here are approximately 810,000 distinct CDR3 sequences, under 40% of them singletons; the top ten hold about an eighth. Sample: blood. The receptor comes from a man between 18 and 35 years old in good health. The chain carries TRBV7-9 and TRBJ1-2, with TRBD1 identical over 9 bases. CDR3 protein: CASSSRTGVLKGYTF. The CDR3 DNA follows: TGTGCCAGCAGCTCCAGGACAGGGGTCCTGAAGGGCTACACCTTC. The variable domain in full, with the rest retrieved from reference TRBV7-9 and TRBJ1-2, is DTGVSQNPRHKITKRGQNVTFRCDPISEHNRLYWYRQTLGQGPEFLTYFQNEAQLEKSRLLSDRFSAERPKGSFSTLEIQRTEQGDSAMYLCASSSRTGVLKGYTFGSGTRLTVV.